This T cell receptor (beta chain) was sequenced during a study of blood T cells in healthy people across ages. Study conclusions and caveats: Possibly confounding the expanded clonotype changes was the fact that donor CMV status was unknown. Diversity estimates drawn from one million T cells were deemed underestimates.

Germline V CDR1 and CDR2: LGHNA, YNFKEQ. CDR3 size: 16 residues. PCR was performed a second time for 7 to 11 cycles using a sample-barcoded 5' primer and a J-beta primer mix. Each cDNA was tagged by a template-switch adaptor containing 12 random nucleotides. TCRdb ran MiXCR on the 5' RACE reads and lists one entry per CDR3 protein. The repertoire holds hundreds of thousands of distinct CDR3 sequences, 25% to 35% seen once, with about 15% in the top ten. Comments on this clonotype: Its cognate antigen is unknown. One junction end does not reproduce the germline sequence, and a read error may be involved.

The specimen sequenced was blood. This chain joins TRBV4-2 and TRBJ2-7; 12 nucleotides agree with TRBD2. The clonotype comes from a woman aged 80 or over in good health. This CDR3 reads CASSARTSGDSYERYF. In nucleotides, the CDR3 is TGTGCCAGCAGCGCGAGGACTAGCGGGGACTCCTACGAGCGGTACTTC.